This TCR beta chain was obtained from a study of shared clonotypes between healthy human individuals. Study context: Donors had three CD4 naive, three CD4 memory, two CD8 naive and one CD8 memory plate apiece. Whole-study results and caveats: A handful of donors shared approximately 5% of their naive CD4 clonotypes. Naive subsets generally exceeded memory subsets in estimated richness. Non-shared clonotypes displayed generation probabilities falling below those of clonotypes present in all four donors.

Profiling relied on immunoSEQ multiplex PCR, and the TCRdb table lists in-frame clones only, not all of them. The data show about 2.2 million clones, 90% to 95% seen once. Notes on this clone: Its antigen is unknown. Distinct nucleotide sequences in the sample also encode this CDR3.

In the naive CD8 group, cells lacked CD45RO and were positively selected for CCR7, so terminally differentiated effector memory CD45RA+ cells were left out. The CDR3 contains 15 residues. CDR1 is SGHRS and CDR2 is YFSETQ in the germline V gene. The V segment lost 0 bases and the J segment 1 base; nucleotides outside the gene matches: 3. The sequencing sample was made of naive CD8+ T cells from PBMCs. The sequence came from a man aged 18 to 29 in good health. Some clones in this sample may be carry-over from other donors' samples. This chain links TRBV5-1 with TRBJ1-2; 7 nucleotides agree with TRBD1. CDR3 in DNA: TGCGCCAGCAGCTTGGGGACAGGCGGTAACTATGGCTACACCTTC. Translated: CASSLGTGGNYGYTF.